This passage covers 5 T cell receptor beta chains from one sample sequenced in a study of CD8 T cells in Susac syndrome. cDNA came from roughly 0.47 to 1 ug RNA primed by random hexamers. TCRdb fed the immunoSEQ multiplex PCR reads into MiXCR, producing one record per CDR3 protein. The sample lists 130,000 to 150,000 distinct CDR3 sequences; 94% were seen once. Material for sequencing was CD8+ T cells from PBMCs. The receptor set was obtained from a human donor in good health.

The J gene is TRBJ2-1, the V gene TRBV19; 9 positions agree with TRBD1. J gave up 6 bases and V 10 bases, and 7 bases lay outside the gene matches. Germline V gene lookup returns CDR1 LNHDA and CDR2 SQIVND (reference sequence). The CDR3 is 13 amino acids. Here the CDR3 reads CAISQGAGNEQFF. DNA of the CDR3: TGTGCCATCTCACAGGGGGCCGGCAATGAGCAGTTCTTC.

The J gene is TRBJ2-1, the V gene TRBV20-1, with 7 nucleotides matching TRBD1. Germline V gene lookup returns CDR1 DFQATT and CDR2 SNEGSKA (reference sequence). V lost 6 bases to trimming and J lost 0 bases; unmatched junction nucleotides: 5. There are 14 residues in the CDR3. The CDR3, as DNA: TGCAGTGCAGGGACAGCTAGCTCCTACAATGAGCAGTTCTTC. It is translated as CSAGTASSYNEQFF.

CDR3 sequence reads: CASSFQGGPQHF. Written as DNA, the CDR3 is TGTGCCAGCAGCTTTCAAGGCGGACCCCAGCATTTT. The chain links TRBV6-2 or TRBV6-3 to TRBJ1-5; D call uncertain. This CDR3 spans 12 amino acids. Germline CDR1 is MNHEY and CDR2 is SVGEGT. Trimming took off 6 bases at V and 10 bases at J, with 13 bases between the two ends.

The chain links TRBV5-4 to TRBJ2-5; D gene uncertain. The CDR3 runs 14 residues. The V end was cut by 2 bases, the J end by 4 bases, with 12 bases between. Germline V gene lookup returns CDR1 SGHNT and CDR2 YYREEE (reference sequence). CDR3 DNA sequence: TGTGCCAGCAGCTTCGAAGGTTGGGGAGAGACCCAGTACTTC. It translates to CASSFEGWGETQYF.

This clonotype was counted once. The rearrangement joins TRBV7-9 to TRBJ2-4; D uncertain. V was trimmed by 0 bases and J by 3 bases, leaving 15 bases between them. The germline CDR1 and CDR2 sequences are SEHNR and FQNEAQ (reference sequence). The CDR3 runs to 17 residues. CDR3 amino acids: CASSLALVGYVKNIQYF. In DNA form, the CDR3 reads TGTGCCAGCAGCTTAGCGCTGGTGGGCTATGTCAAAAACATTCAGTACTTC.